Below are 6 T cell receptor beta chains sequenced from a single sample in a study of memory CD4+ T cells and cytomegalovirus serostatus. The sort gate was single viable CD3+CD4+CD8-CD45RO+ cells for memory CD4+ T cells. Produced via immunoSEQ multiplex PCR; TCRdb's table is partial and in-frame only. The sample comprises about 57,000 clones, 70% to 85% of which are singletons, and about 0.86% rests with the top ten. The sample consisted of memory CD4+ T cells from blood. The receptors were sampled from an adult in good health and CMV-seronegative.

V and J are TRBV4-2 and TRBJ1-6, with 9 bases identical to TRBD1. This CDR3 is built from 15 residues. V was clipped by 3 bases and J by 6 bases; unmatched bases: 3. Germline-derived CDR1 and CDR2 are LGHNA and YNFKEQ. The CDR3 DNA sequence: TGTGCCAGCAGCCAGGAGACAGGGGGTAATTCACCCCTCCACTTT. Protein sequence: CASSQETGGNSPLHF.

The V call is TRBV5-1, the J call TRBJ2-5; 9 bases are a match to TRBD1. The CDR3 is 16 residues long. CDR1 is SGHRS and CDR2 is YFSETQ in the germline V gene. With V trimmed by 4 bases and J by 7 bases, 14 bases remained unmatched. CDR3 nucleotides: TGCGCCAGCAGCCAGGACCCGGGACAGGGACGAGGGACCCAGTACTTC. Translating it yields CASSQDPGQGRGTQYF.

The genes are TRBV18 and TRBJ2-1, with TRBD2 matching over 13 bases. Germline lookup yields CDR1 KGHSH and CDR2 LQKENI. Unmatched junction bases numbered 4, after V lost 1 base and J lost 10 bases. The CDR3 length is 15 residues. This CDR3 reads CASSPRTSGRGEQFF. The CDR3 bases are TGTGCCAGCTCACCACGGACTAGCGGGAGAGGGGAGCAGTTCTTC.

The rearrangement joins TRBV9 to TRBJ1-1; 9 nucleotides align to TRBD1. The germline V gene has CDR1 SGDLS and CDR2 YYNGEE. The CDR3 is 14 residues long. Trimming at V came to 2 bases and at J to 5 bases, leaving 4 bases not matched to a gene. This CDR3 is CASSVGQGMTEAFF. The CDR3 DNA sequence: TGTGCCAGCAGCGTCGGACAGGGGATGACTGAAGCTTTCTTT.

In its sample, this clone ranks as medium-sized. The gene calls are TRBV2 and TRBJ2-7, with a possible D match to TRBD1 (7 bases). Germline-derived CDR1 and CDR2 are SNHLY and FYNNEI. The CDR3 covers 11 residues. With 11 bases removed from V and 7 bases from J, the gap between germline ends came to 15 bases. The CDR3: CACAQGREQYF. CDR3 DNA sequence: TGTGCCTGCGCACAGGGGAGGGAGCAGTACTTC.

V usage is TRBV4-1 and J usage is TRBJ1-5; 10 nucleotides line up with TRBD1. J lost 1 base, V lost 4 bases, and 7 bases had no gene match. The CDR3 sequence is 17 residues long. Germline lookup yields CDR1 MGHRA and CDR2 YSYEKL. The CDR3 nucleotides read TGCGCCAGCAGCCGCGGAGACAGGGGGCTCAGCAATCAGCCCCAGCATTTT. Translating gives CASSRGDRGLSNQPQHF.